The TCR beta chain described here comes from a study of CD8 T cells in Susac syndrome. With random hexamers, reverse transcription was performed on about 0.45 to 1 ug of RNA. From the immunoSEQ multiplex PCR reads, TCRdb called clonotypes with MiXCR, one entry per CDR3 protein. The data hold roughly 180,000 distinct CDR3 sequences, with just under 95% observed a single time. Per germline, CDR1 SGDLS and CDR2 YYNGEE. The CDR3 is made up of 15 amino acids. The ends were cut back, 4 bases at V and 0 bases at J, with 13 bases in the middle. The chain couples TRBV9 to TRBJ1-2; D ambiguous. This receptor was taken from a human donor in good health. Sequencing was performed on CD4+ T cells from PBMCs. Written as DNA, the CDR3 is TGTGCCAGCAGCCCAGAAGGAAGAACTAACTATGGCTACACCTTC. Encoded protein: CASSPEGRTNYGYTF.